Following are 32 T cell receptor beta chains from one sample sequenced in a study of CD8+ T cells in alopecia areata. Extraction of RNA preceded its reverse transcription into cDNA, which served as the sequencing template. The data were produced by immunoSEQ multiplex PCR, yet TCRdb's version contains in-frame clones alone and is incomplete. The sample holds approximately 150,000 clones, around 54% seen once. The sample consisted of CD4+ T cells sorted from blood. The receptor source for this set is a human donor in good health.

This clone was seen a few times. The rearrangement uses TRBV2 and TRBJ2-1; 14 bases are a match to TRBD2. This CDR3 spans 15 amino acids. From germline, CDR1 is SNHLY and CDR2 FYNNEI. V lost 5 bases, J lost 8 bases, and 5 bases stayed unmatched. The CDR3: CASSPQGLAGDEQFF. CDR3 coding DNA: TGTGCCAGCAGTCCCCAGGGACTAGCGGGGGATGAGCAGTTCTTC.

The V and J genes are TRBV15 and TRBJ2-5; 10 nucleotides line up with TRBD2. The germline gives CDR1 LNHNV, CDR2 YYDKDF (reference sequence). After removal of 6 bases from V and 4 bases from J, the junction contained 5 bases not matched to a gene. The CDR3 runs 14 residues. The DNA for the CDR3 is TGTGCCACCAGTCGTTCTAGCGGGAGAGAGACCCAGTACTTC. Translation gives CATSRSSGRETQYF. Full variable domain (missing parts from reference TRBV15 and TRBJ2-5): DAMVIQNPRYQVTQFGKPVTLSCSQTLNHNVMYWYQQKSSQAPKLLFHYYDKDFNNEADTPDNFQSRRPNTSFCFLDIRSPGLGDTAMYLCATSRSSGRETQYFGPGTRLLVL.

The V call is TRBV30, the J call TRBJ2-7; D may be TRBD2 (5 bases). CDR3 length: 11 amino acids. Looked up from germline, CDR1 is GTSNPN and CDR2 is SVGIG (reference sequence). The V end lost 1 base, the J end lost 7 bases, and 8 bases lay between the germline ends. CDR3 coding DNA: TGTGCCTGGAGTGCTGAGCGGGAGCAGTACTTC. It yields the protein CAWSAEREQYF.

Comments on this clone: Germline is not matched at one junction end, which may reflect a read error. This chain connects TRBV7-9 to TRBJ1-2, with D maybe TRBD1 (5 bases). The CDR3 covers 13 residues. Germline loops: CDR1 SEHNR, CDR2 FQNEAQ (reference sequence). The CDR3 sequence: CASTLTGGSRYTF. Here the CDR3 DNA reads TGTGCCAGCACCTTAACTGGGGGATCCCGCTACACCTTC.

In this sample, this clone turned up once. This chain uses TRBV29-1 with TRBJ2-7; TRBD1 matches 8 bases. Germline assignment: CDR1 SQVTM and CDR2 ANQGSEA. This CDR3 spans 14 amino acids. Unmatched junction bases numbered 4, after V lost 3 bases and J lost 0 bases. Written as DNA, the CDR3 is TGCAGCGTTGATGCAGGACAGGGCTCCTACGAGCAGTACTTC. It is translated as CSVDAGQGSYEQYF.

The CDR3 nucleotides read TGTGCCAGCAGTTTGCCGCAGGGGGCGAGGGGCTACACCTTC. It encodes CASSLPQGARGYTF. The rearrangement joins TRBV28 to TRBJ1-2, with 8 bases lining up with TRBD1. Trimming at V came to 3 bases and at J to 8 bases, leaving 8 bases not matched to a gene. Germline V gives CDR1 MDHEN, CDR2 SYDVKM. CDR3 length: 14 amino acids.

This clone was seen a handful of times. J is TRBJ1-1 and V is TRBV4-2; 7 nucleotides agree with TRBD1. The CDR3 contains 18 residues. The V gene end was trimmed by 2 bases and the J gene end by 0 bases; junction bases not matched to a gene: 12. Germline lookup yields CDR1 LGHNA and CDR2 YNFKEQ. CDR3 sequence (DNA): TGTGCCAGCAGCCAACCAAAGACAGGGAGAGGGGTGAACACTGAAGCTTTCTTT. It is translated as CASSQPKTGRGVNTEAFF.

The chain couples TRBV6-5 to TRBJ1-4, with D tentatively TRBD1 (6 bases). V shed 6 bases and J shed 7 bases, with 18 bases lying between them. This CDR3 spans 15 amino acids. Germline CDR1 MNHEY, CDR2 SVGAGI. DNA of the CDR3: TGTGCCAGCAGCCCCGATCGGGGGGCGGTTGAAAAACTGTTTTTT. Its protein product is CASSPDRGAVEKLFF.

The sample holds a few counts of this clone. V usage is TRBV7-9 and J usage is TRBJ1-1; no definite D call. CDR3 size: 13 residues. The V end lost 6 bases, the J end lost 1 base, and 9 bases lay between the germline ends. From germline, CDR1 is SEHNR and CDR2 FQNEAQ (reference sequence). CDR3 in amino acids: CASRPGANTEAFF. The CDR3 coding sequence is TGTGCCAGCAGGCCTGGAGCGAACACTGAAGCTTTCTTT. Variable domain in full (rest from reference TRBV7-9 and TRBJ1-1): DTGVSQNPRHKITKRGQNVTFRCDPISEHNRLYWYRQTLGQGPEFLTYFQNEAQLEKSRLLSDRFSAERPKGSFSTLEIQRTEQGDSAMYLCASRPGANTEAFFGQGTRLTVV.

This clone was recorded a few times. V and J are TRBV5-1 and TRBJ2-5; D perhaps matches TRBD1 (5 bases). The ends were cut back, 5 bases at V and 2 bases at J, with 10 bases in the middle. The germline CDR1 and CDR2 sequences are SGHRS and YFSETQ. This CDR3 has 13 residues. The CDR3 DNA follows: TGCGCCAGCAGAAGACAGCCGCAAGAGACCCAGTACTTC. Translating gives CASRRQPQETQYF.

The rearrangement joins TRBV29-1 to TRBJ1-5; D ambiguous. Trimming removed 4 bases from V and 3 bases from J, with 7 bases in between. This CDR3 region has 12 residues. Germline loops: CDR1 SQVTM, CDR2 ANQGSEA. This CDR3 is CSVADFNQPQHF. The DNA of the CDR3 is TGCAGCGTTGCTGACTTCAATCAGCCCCAGCATTTT.

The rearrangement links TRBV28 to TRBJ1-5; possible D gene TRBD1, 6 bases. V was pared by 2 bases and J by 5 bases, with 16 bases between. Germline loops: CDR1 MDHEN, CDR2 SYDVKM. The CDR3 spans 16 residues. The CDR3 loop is CASSLEGGGRYQPQHF. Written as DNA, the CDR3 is TGTGCCAGCAGTTTAGAGGGGGGGGGTCGATATCAGCCCCAGCATTTT.

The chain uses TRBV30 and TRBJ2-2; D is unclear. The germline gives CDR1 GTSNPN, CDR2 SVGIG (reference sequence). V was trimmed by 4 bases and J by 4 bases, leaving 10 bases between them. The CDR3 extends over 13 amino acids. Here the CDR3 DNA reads TGTGCCTGGACCGAGTTCCGCACCGGGGAGCTGTTTTTT. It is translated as CAWTEFRTGELFF.

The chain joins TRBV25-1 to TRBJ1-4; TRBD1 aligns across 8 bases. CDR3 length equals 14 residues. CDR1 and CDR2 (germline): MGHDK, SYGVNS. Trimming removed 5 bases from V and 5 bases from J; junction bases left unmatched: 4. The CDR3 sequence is CASSRSGGNEKLFF. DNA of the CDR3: TGTGCCAGCAGTAGGTCAGGGGGCAATGAAAAACTGTTTTTT.

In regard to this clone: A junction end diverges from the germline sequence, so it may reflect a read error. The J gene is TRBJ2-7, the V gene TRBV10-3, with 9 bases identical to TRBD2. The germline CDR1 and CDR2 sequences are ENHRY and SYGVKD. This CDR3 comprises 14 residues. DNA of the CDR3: TGCGCCATCAGCGGGAGGAACAGTAGGGACGAGCAGTACTTC. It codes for CAISGRNSRDEQYF.

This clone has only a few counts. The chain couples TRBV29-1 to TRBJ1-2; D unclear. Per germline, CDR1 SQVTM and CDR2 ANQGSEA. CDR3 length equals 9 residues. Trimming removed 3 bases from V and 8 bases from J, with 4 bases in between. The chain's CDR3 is CSVDLGYTF. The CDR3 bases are TGCAGCGTTGACCTCGGCTACACCTTC.

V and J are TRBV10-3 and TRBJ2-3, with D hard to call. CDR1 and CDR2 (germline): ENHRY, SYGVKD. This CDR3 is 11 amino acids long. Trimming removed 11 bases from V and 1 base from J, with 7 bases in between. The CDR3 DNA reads TGTGCCGTGGGCGGCACAGATACGCAGTATTTT. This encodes CAVGGTDTQYF.

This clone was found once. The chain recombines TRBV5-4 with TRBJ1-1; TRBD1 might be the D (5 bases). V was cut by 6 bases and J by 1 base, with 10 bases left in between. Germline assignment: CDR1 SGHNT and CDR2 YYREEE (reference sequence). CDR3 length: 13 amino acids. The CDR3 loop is CASTPGRNTEAFF. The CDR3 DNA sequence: TGTGCCAGCACCCCAGGGCGGAACACTGAAGCTTTCTTT.

CDR3 region: CSARTGNQPQHF. The CDR3 region has the DNA TGCAGCGCGAGGACAGGCAATCAGCCCCAGCATTTT. The rearrangement uses TRBV29-1 and TRBJ1-5; weak D call: TRBD1 (6 bases). In germline, CDR1 is SQVTM, CDR2 ANQGSEA. The germline V and J ends were trimmed by 7 bases and 2 bases, with 9 bases remaining between them. The CDR3 has 12 amino acids.

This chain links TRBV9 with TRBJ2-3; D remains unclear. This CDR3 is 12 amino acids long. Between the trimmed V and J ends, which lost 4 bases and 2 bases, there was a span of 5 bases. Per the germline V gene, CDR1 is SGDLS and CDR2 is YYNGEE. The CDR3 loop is CASSRNTDTQYF. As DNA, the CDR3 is TGTGCCAGCAGCAGGAACACAGATACGCAGTATTTT. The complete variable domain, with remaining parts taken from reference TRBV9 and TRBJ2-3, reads DSGVTQTPKHLITATGQRVTLRCSPRSGDLSVYWYQQSLDQGLQFLIQYYNGEERAKGNILERFSAQQFPDLHSELNLSSLELGDSALYFCASSRNTDTQYFGPGTRLTVL.

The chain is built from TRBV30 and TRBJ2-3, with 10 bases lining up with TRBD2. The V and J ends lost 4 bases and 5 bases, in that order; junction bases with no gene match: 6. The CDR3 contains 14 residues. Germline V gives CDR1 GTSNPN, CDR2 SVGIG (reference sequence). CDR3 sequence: CAWNSGRPGDTQYF. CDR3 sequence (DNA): TGTGCCTGGAATAGCGGGAGGCCGGGAGATACGCAGTATTTT.

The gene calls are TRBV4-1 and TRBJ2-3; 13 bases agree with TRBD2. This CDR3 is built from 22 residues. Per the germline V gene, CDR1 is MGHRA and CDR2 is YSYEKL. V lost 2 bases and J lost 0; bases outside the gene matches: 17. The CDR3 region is CASSQITAFGLAGDQSTDTQYF. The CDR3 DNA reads TGCGCCAGCAGCCAAATAACCGCATTTGGACTAGCGGGAGACCAGAGCACAGATACGCAGTATTTT.

Here the CDR3 reads CASGTGQGGNYGYTF. The CDR3 DNA reads as TGTGCCAGCGGGACGGGACAGGGGGGTAACTATGGCTACACCTTC. The rearrangement uses TRBV6-6 and TRBJ1-2, with 11 bases matching TRBD1. This CDR3 region has 15 residues. Germline lookup yields CDR1 MNHNY and CDR2 SVGAGI (reference sequence). Losses at the gene ends were 8 bases for V and 1 base for J; bases not matched to a gene: 6.

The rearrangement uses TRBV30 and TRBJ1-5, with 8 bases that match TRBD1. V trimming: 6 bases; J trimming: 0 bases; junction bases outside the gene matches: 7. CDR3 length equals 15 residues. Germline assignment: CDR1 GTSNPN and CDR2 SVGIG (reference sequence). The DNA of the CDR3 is TGTGCCTGTTCGACAGGGGCTTATAGCAATCAGCCCCAGCATTTT. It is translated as CACSTGAYSNQPQHF.

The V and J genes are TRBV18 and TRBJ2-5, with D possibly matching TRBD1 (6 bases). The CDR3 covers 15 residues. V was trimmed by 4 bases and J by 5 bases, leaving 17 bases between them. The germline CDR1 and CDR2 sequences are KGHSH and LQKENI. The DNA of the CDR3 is TGTGCCAGCTCACTGGACAGAGGCCGCGGGGAGACCCAGTACTTC. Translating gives CASSLDRGRGETQYF.

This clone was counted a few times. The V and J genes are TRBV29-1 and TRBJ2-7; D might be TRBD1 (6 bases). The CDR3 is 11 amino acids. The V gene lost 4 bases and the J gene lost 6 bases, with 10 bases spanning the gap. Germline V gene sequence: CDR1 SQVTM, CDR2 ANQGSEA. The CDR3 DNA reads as TGCAGCGTTGGGAACAGGGCCGAGCAGTACTTC. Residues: CSVGNRAEQYF.

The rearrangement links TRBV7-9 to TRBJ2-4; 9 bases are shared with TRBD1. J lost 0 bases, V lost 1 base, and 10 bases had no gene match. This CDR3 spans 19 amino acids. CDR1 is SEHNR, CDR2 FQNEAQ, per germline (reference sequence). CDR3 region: CASSLGRGTGRLAKNIQYF. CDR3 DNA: TGTGCCAGCAGCTTAGGTAGAGGGACAGGGCGATTAGCCAAAAACATTCAGTACTTC.

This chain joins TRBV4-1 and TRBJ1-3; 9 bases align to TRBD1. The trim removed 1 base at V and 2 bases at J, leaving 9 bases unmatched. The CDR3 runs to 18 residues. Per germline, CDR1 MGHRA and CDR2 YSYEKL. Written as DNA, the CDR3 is TGCGCCAGCAGCCAAGGAAGGACAGGGGTGATTGCTGGAAACACCATATATTTT. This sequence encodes CASSQGRTGVIAGNTIYF.

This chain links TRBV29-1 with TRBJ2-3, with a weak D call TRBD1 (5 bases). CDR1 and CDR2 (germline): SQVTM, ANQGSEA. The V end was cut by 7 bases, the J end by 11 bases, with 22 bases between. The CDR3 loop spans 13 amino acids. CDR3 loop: CSGRGEKGKRQYF. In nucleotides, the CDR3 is TGCAGCGGCAGAGGCGAGAAGGGGAAAAGGCAGTATTTT.

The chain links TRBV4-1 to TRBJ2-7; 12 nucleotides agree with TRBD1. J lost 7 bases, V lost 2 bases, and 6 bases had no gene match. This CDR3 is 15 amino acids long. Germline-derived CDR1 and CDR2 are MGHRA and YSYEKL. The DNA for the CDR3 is TGCGCCAGCAGCCAACCGGGACAGGGGGCGCGAGAGCAGTACTTC. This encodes CASSQPGQGAREQYF.

CDR3 sequence reads: CASRGHGGNTGELFF. CDR3 bases: TGCGCCAGCAGGGGTCATGGAGGGAACACCGGGGAGCTGTTTTTT. The chain carries TRBV5-1 and TRBJ2-2; the D gene is possibly TRBD2 (5 bases). The germline V gene encodes CDR1 SGHRS and CDR2 YFSETQ. The length of the CDR3 is 15 residues. Trimming left V 5 bases short and J 1 base short, with 12 bases between.

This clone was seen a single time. In nucleotides, the CDR3 is TGCAGCGTTGGCAGGTACTCCTACGAGCAGTACTTC. The encoded protein is CSVGRYSYEQYF. The genes are TRBV29-1 and TRBJ2-7; unclear D gene. Trimming left V 4 bases short and J 0 bases short, with 7 bases between. Germline assignment: CDR1 SQVTM and CDR2 ANQGSEA. The CDR3 runs to 12 residues.